These T cell receptor beta chains were read from a single sample in a study of blood T cell repertoires in COVID-19. Sequenced by immunoSEQ multiplex PCR; TCRdb stores in-frame clones only, minus some. This repertoire shows about half a million clones, roughly 89% found once; its top ten account for over 0.7%. The sequencing sample was made of peripheral blood. The source is a man younger than 30 with COVID-19, enrolled during active disease. CDR3s include the opening cysteine and the closing phenylalanine or tryptophan. The D gene is left open where the match is weak. Some rows have no size entry. The others give once, few or many, or a class for an expanded clone.

>TRBJ1-2|-|TRBV19|-
TGTGCCAGTAGTATTTCAGACAGGCATTTCTATGGCTACACCTTC
CASSISDRHFYGYTF
>TRBJ2-1|-|TRBV5-4|TRBD2
TGTGCCAGCAGCCGGTCAGGGGCTAGCGGGAGAAATGAGCAGTTCTTC
CASSRSGASGRNEQFF
>TRBJ2-7|-|TRBV6-5|TRBD1
TGTGCCAGCAGCTACCCGGGACAGCTCCTCTACGAGCAGTACTTC
CASSYPGQLLYEQYF
>TRBJ2-5|-|TRBV10-3|-
TGTGCCATCAGTGCAGGGGAAGTGAAGGAGACCCAGTACTTC
CAISAGEVKETQYF
>TRBJ2-2|-|TRBV5-4|-
TGTGCCAGCAGCTTGGAGGGAGGGAACACCGGGGAGCTGTTTTTT
CASSLEGGNTGELFF
>TRBJ2-1|-|TRBV4-1|TRBD2
TGCGCCAGCAGCCCAACTAGCGGGGGGAGCTCCTACAATGAGCAGTTCTTC
CASSPTSGGSSYNEQFF
>TRBJ2-7|-|TRBV7-2|TRBD2
TGTGCCAGCAGCTTAGCATCTAGCGGGGGATCCTACGAGCAGTACTTC
CASSLASSGGSYEQYF
>TRBJ2-1|-|TRBV21-1|-
TGTGCCAGCAGCAATTTACACTACTACAATGAGCAGTTCTTC
CASSNLHYYNEQFF
>TRBJ2-3|-|TRBV2|-
TGTGCCAGCAGTGTGACAGGTGGCACAGATACGCAGTATTTT
CASSVTGGTDTQYF
>TRBJ2-5|-|TRBV21-1|-
TGTGCCAGCAGCAAAGGGGACAGGGGAAAACAAGAGACCCAGTACTTC
CASSKGDRGKQETQYF
>TRBJ2-3|-|TRBV25-1|-
TGTGCCAGCAGTGTGTCAGGGGTAAGGGTCACAGATACGCAGTATTTT
CASSVSGVRVTDTQYF
>TRBJ2-4|-|TRBV29-1|TRBD1
TGCAGCGTCAGACCGGGACAGGGGGCAAGAAACATTCAGTACTTC
CSVRPGQGARNIQYF
>TRBJ2-7|-|TRBV2|TRBD1
TGTGCCAGCAGCGAGGACAGGGCGGGCGAGCAGTACTTC
CASSEDRAGEQYF
>TRBJ2-7|-|TRBV6-5|TRBD1
TGTGCCAGCACAACCGACAGGGGAAACGAGCAGTACTTC
CASTTDRGNEQYF
>TRBJ1-5|-|TRBV18|-
TGTGCCAGCTCACCACCGGGGGGACCCCAGCATTTT
CASSPPGGPQHF
>TRBJ2-1|once|TRBV5-4|TRBD2
TGTGCCAGCAGCGGGACTACCATGAGTGAGCAGTTCTTC
CASSGTTMSEQFF
>TRBJ2-3|-|TRBV5-1|TRBD1
TGCGCCAGCAGCTCCGGGACAGCCCGTGATACGCAGTATTTT
CASSSGTARDTQYF
>TRBJ2-3|-|TRBV10-3|-
TGTGCCATCAGTGAGACGACGACTAGCACAGATACGCAGTATTTT
CAISETTTSTDTQYF
>TRBJ2-7|-|TRBV5-5|-
TGTGCCAGCAGCCCGGGATTTGGCTCCTACGAGCAGTACTTC
CASSPGFGSYEQYF
>TRBJ1-2|few|TRBV7-2|-
TGTGCCAGCAGCTTAGGTCCTTCTAACTATGGCTACACCTTC
CASSLGPSNYGYTF
>TRBJ1-2|-|TRBV7-2|-
TGTGCCAGCAGACGGGGAGGGGGCTATGGCTACACCTTC
CASRRGGGYGYTF
>TRBJ2-5|once|TRBV7-8|TRBD1
TGTGCCAGCAGCCCAACGGAGGACAGGGAAGAGACCCAGTACTTC
CASSPTEDREETQYF
>TRBJ1-1|-|TRBV2|-
TGTGCCAGCAGTGAAGCGAGGGGGTCCATGGCTTTCTTT
CASSEARGSMAFF
>TRBJ1-6|-|TRBV4-1|-
TGCGCCAGCAGGGCTTATAATTCACCCCTCCACTTT
CASRAYNSPLHF
>TRBJ1-1|-|TRBV19|-
TGTGCCAGTAGAAGATATCCCGGGGGTCGCACTGAAGCTTTCTTT
CASRRYPGGRTEAFF
>TRBJ2-1|-|TRBV4-1|TRBD2
TGCGCCAGCAGCCAAGGTGGCGGGGGGGACGATGAGCAGTTCTTC
CASSQGGGGDDEQFF
>TRBJ1-5|once|TRBV1|-
TGCACCAGCAGCCCTATAGATGACAGGGAGAATCAGCCCCAGCATTTT
CTSSPIDDRENQPQHF
>TRBJ1-4|-|TRBV2|-
TGTGCCAGTAAGCCCGCTGCCCATGAAAAACTGTTTTTT
CASKPAAHEKLFF
>TRBJ2-2|-|TRBV11-2|-
TGTGCCAGCAGCCACCGACTCTCTCGGGGCGGGGAGCTGTTTTTT
CASSHRLSRGGELFF
>TRBJ1-2|-|TRBV7-9|TRBD1
TGTGCCAGCAGCCGACGGGGACAGGAGGGCTATGGCTACACCTTC
CASSRRGQEGYGYTF
>TRBJ2-7|-|TRBV19|TRBD1
TGTGCCAGTAGAGGAGGAGGGACAGGGGGCTACGAGCAGTACTTC
CASRGGGTGGYEQYF
>TRBJ2-1|-|TRBV7-6|TRBD1
TGTGCCAGCAGCGTCTTGGACAGGGGGCTCAATGAGCAGTTCTTC
CASSVLDRGLNEQFF
>TRBJ1-2|-|TRBV18|-
TGTGCCAGCTCACCTCAGAACTATGGCTACACCTTC
CASSPQNYGYTF
>TRBJ2-7|-|TRBV29-1|TRBD2
TGCAGCACATCTAGCGGGGGTTCCTACGAGCAGTACTTC
CSTSSGGSYEQYF
>TRBJ2-5|-|TRBV9|TRBD2
TGTGCCAGCAGCGTAGGGGGAGGGGTCCGGGAGACCCAGTACTTC
CASSVGGGVRETQYF
>TRBJ1-2|-|TRBV18|-
TGTGCCAGCCGCTCGGGGGTGGACTATGGCTACACCTTC
CASRSGVDYGYTF
>TRBJ1-5|-|TRBV9|-
TGTGCCAGCAGCGTAGGCCAGTATAGCAATCAGCCCCAGCATTTT
CASSVGQYSNQPQHF
>TRBJ2-1|-|TRBV7-9|TRBD1
TGTGCCAGCAGCTTAGTTGGTTCCAGGGGGAGAAATGAGCAGTTCTTC
CASSLVGSRGRNEQFF
>TRBJ2-3|-|TRBV6-5|-
TGTGCCAGCAGTTACTCGCTGGGGGCAGGGAATTGGTATTTT
CASSYSLGAGNWYF
>TRBJ2-7|-|TRBV11-3|-
TGTGCCAGCAGCTTAGATGGCGCAGGGCTCGCTTACGAGCAGTACTTC
CASSLDGAGLAYEQYF
>TRBJ2-1|-|TRBV9|-
TGTGCCAGCAGCCCGGGGGTAGCGGTATACAATGAGCAGTTCTTC
CASSPGVAVYNEQFF
>TRBJ1-3|-|TRBV13|-
TGTGCCAGCAGCTCGGGACATGTAAGCTCTGGAAACACCATATATTTT
CASSSGHVSSGNTIYF